A selection of T cell receptor beta chains follows, all from one sample in a study of tumor-infiltrating lymphocytes in primary liver carcinoma. TCRdb independently ran MiXCR on the multiplex PCR reads; one entry per CDR3 protein. The sample gives approximately 330,000 distinct CDR3 sequences, less than 70% of which show up once; about 6% is in the top ten. Specimen: peripheral blood. These receptors originate from a man aged 35-49 years with primary liver carcinoma and hepatitis B virus infection. CDR3s include the opening cysteine and the closing phenylalanine or tryptophan. A D gene is named only where the DNA matches it firmly. Expanded clones are given a class, and other clones once, few, many or no size at all.

j_call d_call clone_size v_call cdr3_nt cdr3_aa
TRBJ2-4 - - TRBV28 TGTGCCAACAGTTTCTCTGCGCTTAGGGAGGCTAAAAACATTCAGTACTTC CANSFSALREAKNIQYF
TRBJ1-5 - - TRBV6-5 TGTGCCAGCAGTTCCAGACAGGACCAGCCCCAGCATTTT CASSSRQDQPQHF
TRBJ2-5 TRBD2 - TRBV11-3 TGTGCCAGCAGCTTAGACCCTACTGAGGCGGGAGGACCGGAGACCCAGTACTTC CASSLDPTEAGGPETQYF
TRBJ1-5 TRBD1 few TRBV5-5 TGTGCCAGCAGCTCACTCGGGACAGGGCTCAGGGAAGATAGCAATCAGCCCCAGCATTTT CASSSLGTGLREDSNQPQHF
TRBJ2-7 - - TRBV6-6 TGTGCCAGCAGCTCGGGATTTACCTACGAGCAGTACTTC CASSSGFTYEQYF
TRBJ2-2 TRBD1 many TRBV12-5 TGTGCTAGTGGTTTGGAGGGACAGGGCCGCGGGGAGCTGTTTTTT CASGLEGQGRGELFF
TRBJ1-2 TRBD1 - TRBV6-6 TGTGCCAGCAGTTTGGGACAGTGGGCATCCGGCTACACCTTC CASSLGQWASGYTF
TRBJ2-3 TRBD2 - TRBV11-2 TGTGCCAGCAGCGGAGTAGCGGGAGGGCCTAAAGATACGCAGTATTTT CASSGVAGGPKDTQYF
TRBJ2-1 TRBD2 many TRBV11-2 TGTGCCAGCAGCCCGGGACTAGCGGGAGGTAATGAGCAGTTCTTC CASSPGLAGGNEQFF
TRBJ2-3 - - TRBV13 TGTGCCAGCAGCCCAAGGACATGGGGCACAGATACGCAGTATTTT CASSPRTWGTDTQYF